This entry concerns a single T cell receptor (beta chain). The antigen is not known. Trimming took 8 bases from V and 9 from J; bases not matched to a gene: 4. Germline lookup yields CDR1 MNHEY and CDR2 SVGAGI. The CDR3 is made up of 13 amino acids. TCRdb's table, derived via immunoSEQ multiplex PCR, lists solely in-frame clones and lacks some. The sample has approximately 840,000 clones; 96% are singletons. The sample originates from a study of shared clonotypes between healthy human individuals. General study findings and limits: Sequencing of the sorted subsets was shown by rarefaction to be incomplete despite large depth.

Naive CD8 cells lacked CD45RO and underwent positive selection for CCR7, leaving out terminally differentiated effector memory CD45RA+ cells. Sequenced: naive CD8+ T cells sorted from blood. The rearrangement links TRBV6-5 to TRBJ2-1; TRBD2 matches 13 bases. The sequence derives from a man aged 25-45 years in good health. This CDR3 reads CASGLAGVGEQFF. CDR3 nucleotides: TGTGCCAGCGGACTAGCGGGAGTAGGTGAGCAGTTCTTC.